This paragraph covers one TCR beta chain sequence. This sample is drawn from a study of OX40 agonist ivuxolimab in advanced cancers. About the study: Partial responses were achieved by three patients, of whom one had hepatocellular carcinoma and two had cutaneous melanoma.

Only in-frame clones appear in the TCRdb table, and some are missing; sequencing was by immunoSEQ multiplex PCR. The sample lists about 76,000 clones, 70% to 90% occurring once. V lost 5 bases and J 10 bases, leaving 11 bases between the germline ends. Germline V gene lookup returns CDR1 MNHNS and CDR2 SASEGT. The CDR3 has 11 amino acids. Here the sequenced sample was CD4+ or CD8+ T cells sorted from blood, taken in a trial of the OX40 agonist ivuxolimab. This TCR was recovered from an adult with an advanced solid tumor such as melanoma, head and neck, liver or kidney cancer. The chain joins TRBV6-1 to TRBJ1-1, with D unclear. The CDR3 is CASSLGFRAFF. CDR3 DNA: TGTGCCAGCAGTTTAGGATTCCGAGCTTTCTTT.